These T cell receptor beta chains were read from a single sample in a study of cytomegalovirus exposure and HLA in healthy donors. The method was immunoSEQ multiplex PCR; TCRdb's version includes in-frame clones alone and lacks a portion of them. The table shows roughly 110,000 clones, with 65% to 85% occurring only once. Material: PBMCs. The receptors were gathered from a man aged 25 to 40 in good health and CMV-seronegative. Each CDR3 is given with its conserved first and last residue. The order of the fields is clone size, V gene, J gene, D gene, CDR3 protein, CDR3 DNA. The D gene is left open where the match is weak. Expanded clones get a size class; other rows say once, few or many, or leave the size out.

abundance: -
v_gene: TRBV5-1
j_gene: TRBJ2-1
d_gene: TRBD2
CDR3aa: CASRPGTSGYNEQFF
CDR3nt: TGCGCCAGCAGGCCCGGGACTAGCGGCTACAATGAGCAGTTCTTC

abundance: -
v_gene: TRBV10-1
j_gene: TRBJ2-2
d_gene: -
CDR3aa: CASSGSRNTGELFF
CDR3nt: TGCGCCAGCAGTGGGTCGCGGAACACCGGGGAGCTGTTTTTT

abundance: -
v_gene: TRBV27
j_gene: TRBJ1-6
d_gene: -
CDR3aa: CASSWASSYNSPLHF
CDR3nt: TGTGCCAGCAGTTGGGCAAGCTCCTATAATTCACCCCTCCACTTT

abundance: -
v_gene: TRBV25-1
j_gene: TRBJ1-1
d_gene: TRBD1
CDR3aa: CASRRQGLVNTEAFF
CDR3nt: TGTGCCAGCAGAAGACAGGGCCTGGTGAACACTGAAGCTTTCTTT

abundance: -
v_gene: TRBV28
j_gene: TRBJ1-2
d_gene: -
CDR3aa: CASSLRQNYGYTF
CDR3nt: TGTGCCAGCAGTTTAAGACAGAACTATGGCTACACCTTC

abundance: -
v_gene: TRBV29-1
j_gene: TRBJ1-1
d_gene: -
CDR3aa: CSVSGREGYTEAFF
CDR3nt: TGCAGCGTTAGCGGCAGGGAGGGTTACACTGAAGCTTTCTTT

abundance: -
v_gene: TRBV28
j_gene: TRBJ1-1
d_gene: TRBD1
CDR3aa: CASSRQGGPEAFF
CDR3nt: TGTGCCAGCAGTCGACAGGGTGGGCCTGAAGCTTTCTTT

abundance: -
v_gene: TRBV5-6
j_gene: TRBJ1-6
d_gene: TRBD1
CDR3aa: CASSLRTGGTNSPLHF
CDR3nt: TGTGCCAGCAGCTTGAGGACAGGGGGAACGAATTCACCCCTCCACTTT

abundance: -
v_gene: TRBV7-7
j_gene: TRBJ1-2
d_gene: -
CDR3aa: CASSPPRGNGYTF
CDR3nt: TGTGCTAGCAGCCCCCCTCGGGGTAATGGCTACACCTTC

abundance: -
v_gene: TRBV5-4
j_gene: TRBJ1-2
d_gene: TRBD1
CDR3aa: CASSDRGGYTF
CDR3nt: TGTGCCAGCAGCGACAGGGGCGGCTACACCTTC

abundance: few
v_gene: TRBV7-9
j_gene: TRBJ2-7
d_gene: TRBD2
CDR3aa: CASSLSESGRAYEQYF
CDR3nt: TGTGCCAGCAGCTTATCAGAAAGCGGGAGGGCCTACGAGCAGTACTTC

abundance: once
v_gene: TRBV19
j_gene: TRBJ1-1
d_gene: -
CDR3aa: CASTPPYSNTEAFF
CDR3nt: TGTGCCAGTACCCCGCCGTACTCGAACACTGAAGCTTTCTTT

abundance: -
v_gene: TRBV5-6
j_gene: TRBJ1-3
d_gene: -
CDR3aa: CASSLFFSGNTIYF
CDR3nt: TGTGCCAGCAGCTTGTTCTTCTCTGGAAACACCATATATTTT

abundance: once
v_gene: TRBV29-1
j_gene: TRBJ1-1
d_gene: TRBD1
CDR3aa: CSVGMTGGNTEAFF
CDR3nt: TGCAGCGTGGGGATGACAGGGGGGAACACTGAAGCTTTCTTT

abundance: -
v_gene: TRBV7-9
j_gene: TRBJ2-7
d_gene: TRBD1
CDR3aa: CASSVQGAPGLEQYF
CDR3nt: TGTGCCAGCAGCGTACAGGGGGCGCCGGGTCTCGAGCAGTACTTC

abundance: few
v_gene: TRBV29-1
j_gene: TRBJ2-3
d_gene: -
CDR3aa: CSFAGQIFTDTQYF
CDR3nt: TGCAGCTTCGCCGGACAGATCTTCACAGATACGCAGTATTTT

abundance: -
v_gene: TRBV27
j_gene: TRBJ1-1
d_gene: -
CDR3aa: CASSWALNTEAFF
CDR3nt: TGTGCCAGCAGTTGGGCCTTGAACACTGAAGCTTTCTTT

abundance: -
v_gene: TRBV9
j_gene: TRBJ1-5
d_gene: -
CDR3aa: CASSVDPRLDQPQHF
CDR3nt: TGTGCCAGCAGCGTAGATCCCCGATTAGATCAGCCCCAGCATTTT

abundance: -
v_gene: TRBV30
j_gene: TRBJ1-2
d_gene: -
CDR3aa: CAWSIKERAYGYTF
CDR3nt: TGTGCCTGGAGTATAAAGGAGCGGGCTTATGGCTACACCTTC

abundance: -
v_gene: TRBV18
j_gene: TRBJ1-5
d_gene: -
CDR3aa: CASSPSLGGNQPQHF
CDR3nt: TGTGCCAGCTCACCGTCCCTAGGGGGCAATCAGCCCCAGCATTTT

abundance: few
v_gene: TRBV10-1
j_gene: TRBJ2-7
d_gene: TRBD2
CDR3aa: CASSESTSGAYEQYF
CDR3nt: TGCGCCAGCAGTGAGTCAACTAGCGGGGCTTACGAGCAGTACTTC

abundance: medium-sized
v_gene: TRBV29-1
j_gene: TRBJ1-1
d_gene: -
CDR3aa: CSAERLQPEAFF
CDR3nt: TGCAGCGCCGAGCGGCTCCAGCCTGAAGCTTTCTTT

abundance: -
v_gene: TRBV19
j_gene: TRBJ1-1
d_gene: TRBD1
CDR3aa: CASIDPLTGYTEAFF
CDR3nt: TGTGCCAGTATCGATCCGTTGACAGGGTACACTGAAGCTTTCTTT

abundance: -
v_gene: TRBV25-1
j_gene: TRBJ1-4
d_gene: TRBD1
CDR3aa: CASREGDRGARKLFF
CDR3nt: TGTGCCAGCAGGGAAGGGGACAGGGGAGCTAGGAAACTGTTTTTT

abundance: -
v_gene: TRBV19
j_gene: TRBJ1-1
d_gene: -
CDR3aa: CASSPGGGTEAFF
CDR3nt: TGTGCCAGTAGCCCCGGCGGGGGCACTGAAGCTTTCTTT

abundance: -
v_gene: TRBV5-4
j_gene: TRBJ2-1
d_gene: TRBD2
CDR3aa: CASSRGLAGSSSYNEQFF
CDR3nt: TGTGCCAGCAGCAGGGGACTAGCGGGAAGCAGCTCCTACAATGAGCAGTTCTTC

abundance: -
v_gene: TRBV15
j_gene: TRBJ1-1
d_gene: -
CDR3aa: CATSRVLGATEAFF
CDR3nt: TGTGCCACCAGCAGAGTTTTGGGGGCAACTGAAGCTTTCTTT

abundance: -
v_gene: TRBV7-2
j_gene: TRBJ2-1
d_gene: -
CDR3aa: CASSLLYNEQFF
CDR3nt: TGTGCCAGCAGCTTATTATACAATGAGCAGTTCTTC

abundance: -
v_gene: TRBV6-6
j_gene: TRBJ1-1
d_gene: -
CDR3aa: CASSYRRGGTTEAFF
CDR3nt: TGTGCCAGCAGTTACCGACGGGGGGGTACCACTGAAGCTTTCTTT

abundance: -
v_gene: TRBV5-1
j_gene: TRBJ1-2
d_gene: -
CDR3aa: CASSLPSGDYGYTF
CDR3nt: TGCGCCAGCAGCTTACCCTCCGGGGACTATGGCTACACCTTC

abundance: -
v_gene: TRBV27
j_gene: TRBJ2-1
d_gene: -
CDR3aa: CASSSRPGASEQFF
CDR3nt: TGTGCCAGCAGTTCCCGTCCCGGTGCGAGTGAGCAGTTCTTC

abundance: -
v_gene: TRBV30
j_gene: TRBJ1-3
d_gene: TRBD1
CDR3aa: CAGTGGSGNTIYF
CDR3nt: TGTGCCGGCACAGGGGGCTCTGGAAACACCATATATTTT

abundance: once
v_gene: TRBV27
j_gene: TRBJ1-1
d_gene: -
CDR3aa: CASSLTGAAEAFF
CDR3nt: TGTGCCAGCAGTTTAACTGGGGCCGCTGAAGCTTTCTTT

abundance: few
v_gene: TRBV19
j_gene: TRBJ2-3
d_gene: -
CDR3aa: CASSIGRNTDTQYF
CDR3nt: TGTGCCAGTAGTATCGGGAGAAACACAGATACGCAGTATTTT

abundance: -
v_gene: TRBV14
j_gene: TRBJ1-2
d_gene: -
CDR3aa: CASSRGSNYGYTF
CDR3nt: TGTGCCAGCAGCCGAGGTTCTAACTATGGCTACACCTTC

abundance: -
v_gene: TRBV12-5
j_gene: TRBJ2-7
d_gene: -
CDR3aa: CASGLYFYEQYF
CDR3nt: TGTGCTAGTGGTTTGTATTTTTACGAGCAGTACTTC

abundance: -
v_gene: TRBV6-1
j_gene: TRBJ1-2
d_gene: -
CDR3aa: CASPGYYGYTF
CDR3nt: TGTGCCAGTCCAGGCTACTATGGCTACACCTTC

abundance: -
v_gene: TRBV28
j_gene: TRBJ1-3
d_gene: -
CDR3aa: CASSFGTSSGNTIYF
CDR3nt: TGTGCCAGCAGTTTCGGGACTAGCTCTGGAAACACCATATATTTT

abundance: -
v_gene: TRBV4-2
j_gene: TRBJ2-1
d_gene: TRBD2
CDR3aa: CASSQDLAGGPEKPYNEQFF
CDR3nt: TGTGCCAGCAGCCAAGATCTAGCGGGAGGGCCAGAGAAGCCCTACAATGAGCAGTTCTTC

abundance: -
v_gene: TRBV28
j_gene: TRBJ1-1
d_gene: -
CDR3aa: CASSLSPVNTEAFF
CDR3nt: TGTGCCAGCAGTTTGTCACCAGTCAACACTGAAGCTTTCTTT

abundance: -
v_gene: TRBV7-9
j_gene: TRBJ1-3
d_gene: -
CDR3aa: CASSLSDTGNTIYF
CDR3nt: TGTGCCAGCAGCTTATCGGACACTGGAAACACCATATATTTT

abundance: -
v_gene: TRBV6-5
j_gene: TRBJ2-2
d_gene: -
CDR3aa: CASSLPGVPGELFF
CDR3nt: TGTGCCAGCAGTCTGCCAGGGGTACCCGGGGAGCTGTTTTTT

abundance: -
v_gene: TRBV7-9
j_gene: TRBJ2-1
d_gene: TRBD2
CDR3aa: CASSLRATSGRSYNEQFF
CDR3nt: TGTGCCAGCAGCTTACGCGCGACTAGCGGGCGATCCTACAATGAGCAGTTCTTC

abundance: -
v_gene: TRBV30
j_gene: TRBJ2-2
d_gene: TRBD2
CDR3aa: CAWSPSGLHTGELFF
CDR3nt: TGTGCCTGGAGTCCTAGCGGGCTTCACACCGGGGAGCTGTTTTTT

abundance: -
v_gene: TRBV10-1
j_gene: TRBJ1-6
d_gene: -
CDR3aa: CASRGLTGSSYNSPLHF
CDR3nt: TGCGCCAGCAGAGGTTTAACGGGGAGCTCCTATAATTCACCCCTCCACTTT

abundance: -
v_gene: TRBV29-1
j_gene: TRBJ2-1
d_gene: TRBD2
CDR3aa: CSVGGRARTYNEQFF
CDR3nt: TGCAGCGTTGGGGGGAGGGCCCGAACCTACAATGAGCAGTTCTTC